These 28 T cell receptor beta chains share one sample of origin, sequenced in a study of shared clonotypes between healthy human individuals. Profiled with immunoSEQ multiplex PCR; TCRdb holds only in-frame clones, not every one. The table includes approximately 2.4 million clones, under 97% detected once. Sequencing was performed on naive CD4+ T cells sorted from blood. This sample's subset: CD45RA+ positively selected. The receptors were gathered from a man aged 18 to 29 in good health.

V usage is TRBV4-3 and J usage is TRBJ2-5; 10 bases line up with TRBD1. The CDR3 is made up of 20 amino acids. Germline CDR1 LGHNA, CDR2 YSLEER. Unmatched junction bases numbered 20, after V lost 2 bases and J lost 5 bases. CDR3 in amino acids: CASSQLVPGTGDSISETQYF. As DNA, the CDR3 is TGCGCCAGCAGCCAACTCGTTCCGGGGACAGGGGATTCGATTTCGGAGACCCAGTACTTC.

V and J are TRBV30 and TRBJ2-2; 8 bases are shared with TRBD2. V lost 0 bases, J lost 4 bases, and 10 bases stayed unmatched. Germline V CDR1 and CDR2: GTSNPN, SVGIG (reference sequence). This CDR3 comprises 17 residues. CDR3 amino acids: CAWSVRGGLAGTGELFF. The CDR3 DNA is TGTGCCTGGAGTGTACGGGGTGGGCTAGCGGGCACCGGGGAGCTGTTTTTT.

J is TRBJ1-3 and V is TRBV2; possible D gene TRBD1, 5 bases. The CDR3 is made up of 16 amino acids. Germline-derived CDR1 and CDR2 are SNHLY and FYNNEI. V gave up 4 bases and J gave up 0 bases, with 13 bases separating them. The CDR3 sequence is CASSVDTFFSGNTIYF. As DNA, the CDR3 is TGTGCCAGCAGTGTGGACACTTTTTTCTCTGGAAACACCATATATTTT.

The V call is TRBV7-9, the J call TRBJ2-7; 7 bases are shared with TRBD2. Germline V gene data show CDR1 as SEHNR and CDR2 as FQNEAQ (reference sequence). With V trimmed by 0 bases and J by 10 bases, 6 bases remained unmatched. This CDR3 contains 13 residues. CDR3 bases: TGTGCCAGCAGCTTAGCTACGGCGGGAGATCAGTACTTC. Amino acids: CASSLATAGDQYF.

The V gene is TRBV7-2, the J gene TRBJ1-5, with D possibly matching TRBD1 (5 bases). V was clipped by 5 bases and J by 0 bases, with 11 bases between them. This CDR3 contains 15 residues. Germline V gene lookup returns CDR1 SGHTA and CDR2 FQGNSA. The CDR3 DNA reads TGTGCCAGCAGCCCCTTTGGGGGTAGCAATCAGCCCCAGCATTTT. Encoded protein: CASSPFGGSNQPQHF.

This clone was seen a single time. The chain is built from TRBV5-1 and TRBJ2-1, with 11 bases lining up with TRBD1. The CDR3 sequence is 15 residues long. J gave up 6 bases and V 2 bases, and 4 bases lay outside the gene matches. Looked up from germline, CDR1 is SGHRS and CDR2 is YFSETQ. For the CDR3, the DNA is TGCGCCAGCAGCTTAGGACAGGGGGCCGTCAATGAGCAGTTCTTC. The encoded protein is CASSLGQGAVNEQFF.

This clone was seen just once. This chain links TRBV27 with TRBJ1-2, with D perhaps TRBD1 (5 bases). V was cut by 6 bases and J by 7 bases, with 15 bases left in between. The germline CDR1 and CDR2 sequences are MNHEY and SMNVEV (reference sequence). This CDR3 contains 13 residues. The CDR3 loop reads CASRMGRYGGYTF. The CDR3 DNA is TGTGCCAGCAGGATGGGACGGTATGGTGGCTACACCTTC.

The V and J genes are TRBV5-1 and TRBJ1-1; unclear D gene. The V gene's germline CDR1 is SGHRS and CDR2 YFSETQ. Trimming cost V 4 bases and J 2 bases, with 6 bases left between them. This CDR3 spans 12 amino acids. CDR3 DNA sequence: TGCGCCAGCAGCGTCGGAAACACTGAAGCTTTCTTT. Translating it yields CASSVGNTEAFF.

The chain is built from TRBV4-2 and TRBJ2-1, with D tentatively TRBD2 (6 bases). V was trimmed by 1 base and J by 8 bases, leaving 15 bases between them. Germline CDR1 is LGHNA and CDR2 is YNFKEQ. CDR3 length equals 15 residues. CDR3 sequence reads: CASSQGGGKGDEQFF. The CDR3 DNA is TGTGCCAGCAGCCAAGGGGGCGGGAAGGGAGATGAGCAGTTCTTC.

The CDR3 DNA is TGTGCCAGCTCAAGAAAGGGACAGGGGGAGGCTGGGGCCAACGTCCTGACTTTC. Translated: CASSRKGQGEAGANVLTF. This chain links TRBV18 with TRBJ2-6, with TRBD1 matching 11 bases. CDR1 and CDR2 (germline): KGHSH, LQKENI. Trimming at V came to 5 bases and at J to 2 bases, leaving 8 bases not matched to a gene. The CDR3 sequence is 18 residues long.

The rearrangement joins TRBV6-5 to TRBJ2-7; 10 nucleotides align to TRBD2. V lost 2 bases, J lost 3 bases, and 4 bases stayed unmatched. The CDR3 runs 15 residues. Germline V gene sequence: CDR1 MNHEY, CDR2 SVGAGI. CDR3 in DNA: TGTGCCAGCAGTTACGCCGGGACTAGCGACTACGAGCAGTACTTC. Its translation is CASSYAGTSDYEQYF.

The rearrangement links TRBV28 to TRBJ1-1; the D is unclear. The length of the CDR3 is 13 residues. The germline CDR1 and CDR2 sequences are MDHEN and SYDVKM. Trimming took off 4 bases at V and 2 bases at J, with 8 bases between the two ends. DNA for the CDR3: TGTGCCAGCAGTTCCGGATTTAACACTGAAGCTTTCTTT. It translates to CASSSGFNTEAFF.

The V and J genes are TRBV6-5 and TRBJ1-2; D uncertain. Germline V gene sequence: CDR1 MNHEY, CDR2 SVGAGI. V was shortened by 6 bases and J by 3 bases, with 17 bases between the two germline ends. There are 15 residues in the CDR3. In DNA, the CDR3 is TGTGCCAGCAGGAAGCATGGAGGACTAGACTATGGCTACACCTTC. It is translated as CASRKHGGLDYGYTF.

The rearrangement uses TRBV7-9 and TRBJ2-3, with D maybe TRBD2 (6 bases). The CDR3 spans 15 residues. CDR1 is SEHNR and CDR2 is FQNEAQ in the germline V gene (reference sequence). Deletions cut 6 bases from V and 1 base from J, with 14 bases between. The CDR3 loop is CASSSRELGTDTQYF. For the CDR3, the DNA is TGTGCCAGCAGTTCTCGGGAGCTGGGCACAGATACGCAGTATTTT.

The rearrangement joins TRBV18 to TRBJ2-3; TRBD1 matches at 7 bases. The CDR3 is made up of 15 amino acids. V lost 7 bases to trimming and J lost 0 bases; unmatched junction nucleotides: 7. Germline V gene sequence: CDR1 KGHSH, CDR2 LQKENI. The CDR3 DNA follows: TGTGCCAGCTGGCCGGGACAGCATAGCACAGATACGCAGTATTTT. This encodes CASWPGQHSTDTQYF.

The chain joins TRBV7-6 to TRBJ1-2, with 7 bases fitting TRBD1. The length of the CDR3 is 13 residues. V gave up 4 bases and J gave up 3 bases; unmatched junction bases: 2. Germline CDR1 SGHVS, CDR2 FNYEAQ. CDR3 DNA sequence: TGTGCCAGCAGCTCCGGGACAGACTATGGCTACACCTTC. Protein product: CASSSGTDYGYTF.

Comments on this clone: The sample contains more than one DNA sequence encoding this CDR3. The V call is TRBV28, the J call TRBJ1-2; D is unresolved. Trimming pared 3 bases from V and 2 bases from J, leaving 7 bases between. The CDR3 runs to 13 residues. Germline V CDR1 and CDR2: MDHEN, SYDVKM. The CDR3 sequence is CASSLGGNYGYTF. CDR3 bases: TGTGCCAGCAGTTTGGGTGGGAACTATGGCTACACCTTC.

The V gene is TRBV19, the J gene TRBJ1-5; no clear D gene. The CDR3 has 15 residues. From germline, CDR1 is LNHDA and CDR2 SQIVND (reference sequence). Trimming removed 3 bases at V and 1 base at J, with 10 bases between. This CDR3 is CASSISGASNQPQHF. CDR3 nucleotide sequence: TGTGCCAGTAGTATTTCTGGTGCGAGCAATCAGCCCCAGCATTTT.

CDR3: CAWSPVGTDNSPLHF. The CDR3 nucleotides read TGTGCCTGGAGTCCGGTCGGGACGGACAATTCACCCCTCCACTTT. The chain has TRBV30 and TRBJ1-6; D may be TRBD1 (5 bases). In germline, CDR1 is GTSNPN, CDR2 SVGIG (reference sequence). The V and J ends lost 2 bases and 7 bases respectively, with 15 bases between them. The CDR3 sequence is 15 residues long. The full variable domain, in which reference TRBV30 and TRBJ1-6 provide the parts outside the CDR3, is SQTIHQWPATLVQPVGSPLSLECTVEGTSNPNLYWYRQAAGRGLQLLFYSVGIGQISSEVPQNLSASRPQDRQFILSSKKLLLSDSGFYLCAWSPVGTDNSPLHFGNGTRLTVT.

The DNA of the CDR3 is TGTGCCAGCAGCTTAGGACCGCTTGTGAACACTGAAGCTTTCTTT. It yields the protein CASSLGPLVNTEAFF. This rearrangement joins TRBV7-2 to TRBJ1-1, with unresolved D. The CDR3 sequence is 15 residues long. Looked up from germline, CDR1 is SGHTA and CDR2 is FQGNSA. Trimming shortened V by 1 base and J by 0 bases, and 9 bases separated the two germline ends.

This clone was observed once. The chain uses TRBV4-2 and TRBJ2-1, with 9 nucleotides matching TRBD2. V lost 4 bases and J lost 0; bases outside the gene matches: 10. The V gene's germline CDR1 is LGHNA and CDR2 YNFKEQ. The CDR3 is made up of 18 amino acids. The CDR3 nucleotides read TGTGCCAGCAGCCGCAAGATAGCGGGGGACAGCTCCTACAATGAGCAGTTCTTC. Its translation: CASSRKIAGDSSYNEQFF.

This clone was seen only a few times. The CDR3 region has the DNA TGCGCCAGCAGTGAGTCGTTCGATAATTCACCCCTCCACTTT. The encoded protein is CASSESFDNSPLHF. The genes are TRBV10-2 and TRBJ1-6, with D unresolved. CDR1 is WSHSY, CDR2 SAAADI, per germline. The CDR3 sequence is 14 residues long. With 0 bases removed from V and 5 bases from J, the gap between germline ends came to 5 bases.

V usage is TRBV5-4 and J usage is TRBJ2-7, with 9 positions matching TRBD1. The ends lost 1 base at V and 2 bases at J; junction bases unmatched: 4. Germline assignment: CDR1 SGHNT and CDR2 YYREEE (reference sequence). This CDR3 contains 15 residues. The CDR3 DNA reads TGTGCCAGCAGCTTGCGGGACAGGGTCCCCTACGAGCAGTACTTC. Its protein is CASSLRDRVPYEQYF.

This chain joins TRBV5-5 and TRBJ1-4; D is unresolved. Between the trimmed V and J ends, which lost 4 bases and 3 bases, there was a span of 7 bases. The CDR3 consists of 13 residues. Germline V gives CDR1 SGHKS, CDR2 YYEKEE (reference sequence). The CDR3 sequence is CASSIRPNEKLFF. The CDR3 DNA follows: TGTGCCAGCAGCATACGACCTAATGAAAAACTGTTTTTT.

A word on this clone: Other nucleotide sequences from this sample produce the same CDR3. The CDR3 DNA reads as TGCGCCAGCAGCTTGGGTCTAGCGGGAGTCCCAGATACGCAGTATTTT. It is translated as CASSLGLAGVPDTQYF. The rearrangement joins TRBV5-1 to TRBJ2-3, with 10 positions matching TRBD2. Germline values: CDR1 SGHRS, CDR2 YFSETQ. CDR3 length: 16 residues. The V segment lost 0 bases and the J segment 4 bases; nucleotides outside the gene matches: 5.

This clone was seen just once. The chain recombines TRBV6-6 with TRBJ2-2; possibly TRBD1 for D (7 bases). Germline CDR1 is MNHNY and CDR2 is SVGAGI (reference sequence). The V end lost 0 bases, the J end lost 5 bases, and 13 bases lay between the germline ends. This CDR3 has 16 residues. The CDR3: CASSYSRDRGTGELFF. The CDR3 DNA reads TGTGCCAGCAGTTACTCGCGGGACAGAGGAACCGGGGAGCTGTTTTTT.

The gene calls are TRBV6-6 and TRBJ2-7; 11 positions match TRBD2. With 6 bases clipped from V and 3 bases from J, the junction kept 4 bases outside the gene matches. The CDR3 has 14 residues. From germline, CDR1 is MNHNY and CDR2 SVGAGI (reference sequence). The CDR3 loop is CASSQGLADYEQYF. The DNA of the CDR3 is TGTGCCAGCAGCCAGGGACTAGCGGACTACGAGCAGTACTTC.

The rearrangement uses TRBV5-1 and TRBJ2-3, with D unclear. The V end was cut by 0 bases, the J end by 8 bases, with 10 bases between. Germline V gene data show CDR1 as SGHRS and CDR2 as YFSETQ. The CDR3 consists of 13 residues. The CDR3, as DNA: TGCGCCAGCAGCTTGGGGCTCTCGGGTACGCAGTATTTT. Its translation: CASSLGLSGTQYF.